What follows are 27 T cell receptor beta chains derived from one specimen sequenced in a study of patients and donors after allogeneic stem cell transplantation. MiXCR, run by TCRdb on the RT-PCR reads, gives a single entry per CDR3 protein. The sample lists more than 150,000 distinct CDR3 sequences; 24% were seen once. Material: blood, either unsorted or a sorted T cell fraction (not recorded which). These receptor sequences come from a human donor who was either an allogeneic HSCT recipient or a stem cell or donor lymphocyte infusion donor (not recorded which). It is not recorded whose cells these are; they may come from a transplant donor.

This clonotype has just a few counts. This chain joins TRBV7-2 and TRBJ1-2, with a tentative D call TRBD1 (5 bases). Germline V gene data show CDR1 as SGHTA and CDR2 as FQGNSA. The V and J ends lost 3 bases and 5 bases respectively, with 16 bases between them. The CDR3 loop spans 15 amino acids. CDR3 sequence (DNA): TGTGCCAGCAGCTTCTTCGGGGCGTCAGAATATGGCTACACCTTC. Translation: CASSFFGASEYGYTF.

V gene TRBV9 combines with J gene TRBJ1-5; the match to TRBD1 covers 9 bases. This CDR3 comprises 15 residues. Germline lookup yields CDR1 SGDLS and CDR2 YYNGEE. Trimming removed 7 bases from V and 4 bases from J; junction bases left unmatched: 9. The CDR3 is CASASGQGVNQPQHF. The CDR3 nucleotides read TGTGCCAGCGCTTCGGGACAGGGAGTTAATCAGCCCCAGCATTTT.

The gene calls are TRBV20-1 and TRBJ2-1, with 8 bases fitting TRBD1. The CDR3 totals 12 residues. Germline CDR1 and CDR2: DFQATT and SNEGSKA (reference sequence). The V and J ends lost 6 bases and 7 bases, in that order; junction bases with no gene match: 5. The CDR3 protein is CSAPDRVNEQFF. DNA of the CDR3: TGCAGTGCCCCGGACAGGGTAAATGAGCAGTTCTTC.

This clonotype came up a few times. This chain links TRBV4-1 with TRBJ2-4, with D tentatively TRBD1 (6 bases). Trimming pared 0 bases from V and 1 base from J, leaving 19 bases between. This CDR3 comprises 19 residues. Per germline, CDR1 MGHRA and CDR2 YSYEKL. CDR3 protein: CASSQDGAGAKWAKNIQYF. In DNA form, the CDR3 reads TGCGCCAGCAGCCAAGACGGCGCAGGGGCCAAATGGGCCAAAAACATTCAGTACTTC.

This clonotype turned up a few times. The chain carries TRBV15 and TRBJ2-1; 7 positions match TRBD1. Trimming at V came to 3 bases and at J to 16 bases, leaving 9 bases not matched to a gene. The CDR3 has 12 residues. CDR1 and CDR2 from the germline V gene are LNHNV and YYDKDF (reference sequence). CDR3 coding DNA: TGTGCCACCAGCAGGCTCCGGGACAGTCACTTCTTC. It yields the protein CATSRLRDSHFF. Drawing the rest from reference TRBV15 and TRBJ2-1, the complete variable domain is DAMVIQNPRYQVTQFGKPVTLSCSQTLNHNVMYWYQQKSSQAPKLLFHYYDKDFNNEADTPDNFQSRRPNTSFCFLDIRSPGLGDTAMYLCATSRLRDSHFFGPGTRLTVL.

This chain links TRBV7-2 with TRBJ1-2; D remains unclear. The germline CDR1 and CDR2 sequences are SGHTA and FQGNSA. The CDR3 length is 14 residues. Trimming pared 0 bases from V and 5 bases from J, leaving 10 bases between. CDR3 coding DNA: TGTGCCAGCAGCTTAGCATCAGAGGTATATGGCTACACCTTC. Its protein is CASSLASEVYGYTF.

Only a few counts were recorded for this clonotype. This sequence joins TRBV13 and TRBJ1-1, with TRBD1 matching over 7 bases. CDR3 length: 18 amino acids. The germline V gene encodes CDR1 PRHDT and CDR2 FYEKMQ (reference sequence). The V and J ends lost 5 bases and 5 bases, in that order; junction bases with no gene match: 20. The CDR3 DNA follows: TGTGCCAGCAGCGATCACAGAATTATAGGACAGGTATCAACTGAAGCTTTCTTT. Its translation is CASSDHRIIGQVSTEAFF.

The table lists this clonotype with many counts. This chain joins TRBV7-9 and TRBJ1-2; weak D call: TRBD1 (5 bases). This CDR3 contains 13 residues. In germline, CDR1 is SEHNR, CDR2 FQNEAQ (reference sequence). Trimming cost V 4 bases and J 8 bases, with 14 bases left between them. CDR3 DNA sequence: TGTGCCAGCAGCTCTACAGGTACTGAGGGCTACACCTTC. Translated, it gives CASSSTGTEGYTF.

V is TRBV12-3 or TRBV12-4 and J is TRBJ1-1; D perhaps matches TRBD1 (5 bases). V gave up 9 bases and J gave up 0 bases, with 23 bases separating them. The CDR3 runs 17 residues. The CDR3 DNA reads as TGTGCCAGTCAGTTACAAGGGACTGGGGGAATGAACACTGAAGCTTTCTTT. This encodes CASQLQGTGGMNTEAFF.

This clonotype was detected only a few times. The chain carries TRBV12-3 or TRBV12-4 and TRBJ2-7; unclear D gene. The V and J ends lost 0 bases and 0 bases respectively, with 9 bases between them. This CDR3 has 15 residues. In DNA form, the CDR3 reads TGTGCCAGCAGTTTAGCAGCAGATAGCTCCTACGAGCAGTACTTC. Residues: CASSLAADSSYEQYF.

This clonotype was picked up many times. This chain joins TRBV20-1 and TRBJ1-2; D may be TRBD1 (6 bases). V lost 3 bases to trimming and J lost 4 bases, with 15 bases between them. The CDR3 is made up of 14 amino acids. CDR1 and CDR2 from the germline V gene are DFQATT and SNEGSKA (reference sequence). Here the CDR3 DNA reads TGCAGTGCTAGCCGGGACACAAGTGGCTATGGCTACACCTTC. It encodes CSASRDTSGYGYTF.

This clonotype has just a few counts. CDR3 bases: TGCAGTGCTATGGGGTCGATGGGGACTGAAGCTTTCTTT. Translated: CSAMGSMGTEAFF. The J gene is TRBJ1-1, the V gene TRBV20-1; D uncertain. Looked up from germline, CDR1 is DFQATT and CDR2 is SNEGSKA (reference sequence). V gave up 4 bases and J gave up 5 bases, with 14 bases separating them. The length of the CDR3 is 13 residues.

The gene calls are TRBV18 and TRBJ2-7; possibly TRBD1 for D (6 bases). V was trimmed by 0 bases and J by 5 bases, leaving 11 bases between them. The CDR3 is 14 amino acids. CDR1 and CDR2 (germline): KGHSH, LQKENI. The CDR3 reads CASSPPRGGHEQYF. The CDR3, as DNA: TGTGCCAGCTCACCACCGCGAGGGGGACACGAGCAGTACTTC.

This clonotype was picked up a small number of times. CDR3 in DNA: TGTGCCAGCAGCCCGAGAGGGCGGGGTCGGAATGAGCAGTTCTTC. Its translation is CASSPRGRGRNEQFF. J is TRBJ2-1 and V is TRBV3-1, with D possibly TRBD2 on 6 matching bases. From germline, CDR1 is LGHDT and CDR2 YNNKEL (reference sequence). CDR3 length: 15 residues. V shed 4 bases and J shed 7 bases, with 17 bases lying between them.

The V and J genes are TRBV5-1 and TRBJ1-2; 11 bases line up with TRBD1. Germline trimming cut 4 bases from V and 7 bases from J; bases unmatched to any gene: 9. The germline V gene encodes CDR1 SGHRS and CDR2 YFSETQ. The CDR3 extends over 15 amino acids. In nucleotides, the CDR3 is TGCGCCAGCAGCCCCCGGACAGGGGGCGAGGGTGGCTACACCTTC. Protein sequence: CASSPRTGGEGGYTF. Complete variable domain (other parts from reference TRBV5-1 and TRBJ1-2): KAGVTQTPRYLIKTRGQQVTLSCSPISGHRSVSWYQQTPGQGLQFLFEYFSETQRNKGNFPGRFSGRQFSNSRSEMNVSTLELGDSALYLCASSPRTGGEGGYTFGSGTRLTVV.

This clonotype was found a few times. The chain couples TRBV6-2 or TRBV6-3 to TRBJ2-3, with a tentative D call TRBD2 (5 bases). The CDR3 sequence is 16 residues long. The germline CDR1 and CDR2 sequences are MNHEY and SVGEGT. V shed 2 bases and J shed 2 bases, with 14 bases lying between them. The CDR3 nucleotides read TGTGCCAGCAGTTACGCAAGCGGCCAGCCCACAGATACGCAGTATTTT. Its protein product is CASSYASGQPTDTQYF.

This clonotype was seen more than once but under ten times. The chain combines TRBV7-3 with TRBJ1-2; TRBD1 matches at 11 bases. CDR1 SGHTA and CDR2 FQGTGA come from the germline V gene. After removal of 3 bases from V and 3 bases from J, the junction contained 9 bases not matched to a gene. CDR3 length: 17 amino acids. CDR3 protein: CASSFNGWGQGDYGYTF. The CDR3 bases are TGTGCCAGCAGCTTTAACGGGTGGGGACAGGGGGACTATGGCTACACCTTC.

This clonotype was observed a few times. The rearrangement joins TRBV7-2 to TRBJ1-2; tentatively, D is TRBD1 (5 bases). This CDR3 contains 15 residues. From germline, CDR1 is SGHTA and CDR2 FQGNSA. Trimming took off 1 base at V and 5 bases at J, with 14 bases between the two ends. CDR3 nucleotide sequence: TGTGCCAGCAGCTTAGGGGTGGGGCGCTTATATGGCTACACCTTC. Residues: CASSLGVGRLYGYTF.

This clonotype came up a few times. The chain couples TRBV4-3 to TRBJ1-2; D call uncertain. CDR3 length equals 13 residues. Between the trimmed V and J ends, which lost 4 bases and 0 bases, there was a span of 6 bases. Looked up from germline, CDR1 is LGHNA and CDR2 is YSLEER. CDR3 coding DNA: TGCGCCAGCAGCCTCGGAGCTAACTATGGCTACACCTTC. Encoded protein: CASSLGANYGYTF.

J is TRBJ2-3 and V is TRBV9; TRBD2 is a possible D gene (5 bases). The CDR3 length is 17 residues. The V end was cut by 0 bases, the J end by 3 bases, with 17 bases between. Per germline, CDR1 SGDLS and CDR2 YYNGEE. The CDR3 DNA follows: TGTGCCAGCAGCGTAGCCCGTTCACGGGAAGGGACAGATACGCAGTATTTT. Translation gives CASSVARSREGTDTQYF.

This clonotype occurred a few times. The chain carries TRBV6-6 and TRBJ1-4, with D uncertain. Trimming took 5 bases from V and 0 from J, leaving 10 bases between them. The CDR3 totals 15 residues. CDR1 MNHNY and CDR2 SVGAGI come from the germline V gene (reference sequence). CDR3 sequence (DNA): TGTGCCAGCAGTCATTACCCCGCAACTAATGAAAAACTGTTTTTT. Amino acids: CASSHYPATNEKLFF.

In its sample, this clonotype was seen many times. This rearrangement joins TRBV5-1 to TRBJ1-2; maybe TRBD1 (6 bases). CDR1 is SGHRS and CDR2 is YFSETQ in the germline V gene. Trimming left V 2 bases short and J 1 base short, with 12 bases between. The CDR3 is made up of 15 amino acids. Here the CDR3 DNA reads TGCGCCAGCAGCTTCGGACAGTACCTTAACTATGGCTACACCTTC. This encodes CASSFGQYLNYGYTF.

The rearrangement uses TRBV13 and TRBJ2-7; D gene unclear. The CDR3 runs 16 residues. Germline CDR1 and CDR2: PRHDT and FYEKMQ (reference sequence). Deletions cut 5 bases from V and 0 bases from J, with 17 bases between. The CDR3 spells CASSPYGERGSYEQYF. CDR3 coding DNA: TGTGCCAGCAGCCCATACGGCGAGCGAGGCTCCTACGAGCAGTACTTC. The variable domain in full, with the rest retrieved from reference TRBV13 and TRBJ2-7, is AAGVIQSPRHLIKEKRETATLKCYPIPRHDTVYWYQQGPGQDPQFLISFYEKMQSDKGSIPDRFSAQQFSDYHSELNMSSLELGDSALYFCASSPYGERGSYEQYFGPGTRLTVT.

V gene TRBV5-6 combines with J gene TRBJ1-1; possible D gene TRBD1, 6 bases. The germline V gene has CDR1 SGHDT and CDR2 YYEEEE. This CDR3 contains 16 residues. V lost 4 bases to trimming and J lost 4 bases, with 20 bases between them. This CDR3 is CASSAIPRGGVTEAFF. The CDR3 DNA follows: TGTGCCAGCAGCGCAATCCCCAGGGGTGGCGTCACTGAAGCTTTCTTT.

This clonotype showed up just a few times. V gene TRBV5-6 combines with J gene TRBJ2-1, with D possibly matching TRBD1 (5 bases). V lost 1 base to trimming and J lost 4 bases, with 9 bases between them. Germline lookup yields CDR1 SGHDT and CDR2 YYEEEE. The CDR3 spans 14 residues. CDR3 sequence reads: CASSLRGRYNEQFF. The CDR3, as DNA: TGTGCCAGCAGCTTGAGGGGCAGATACAATGAGCAGTTCTTC.

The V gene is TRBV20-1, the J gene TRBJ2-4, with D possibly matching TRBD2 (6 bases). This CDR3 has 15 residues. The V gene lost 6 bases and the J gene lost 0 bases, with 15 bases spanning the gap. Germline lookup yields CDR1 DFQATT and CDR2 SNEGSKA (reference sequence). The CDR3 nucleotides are TGCAGTGCCCCCACTAGGGGACTAGCCAAAAACATTCAGTACTTC. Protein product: CSAPTRGLAKNIQYF.

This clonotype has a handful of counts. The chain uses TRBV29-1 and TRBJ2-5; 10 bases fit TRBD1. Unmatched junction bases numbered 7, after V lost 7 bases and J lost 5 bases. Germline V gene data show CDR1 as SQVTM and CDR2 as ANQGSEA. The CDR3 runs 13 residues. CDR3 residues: CSAGQGVHETQYF. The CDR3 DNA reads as TGCAGCGCAGGACAGGGGGTTCATGAGACCCAGTACTTC.